What follows are 3 T cell receptor beta chains derived from one specimen sequenced in a study of CXCR3-negative and CXCR3-positive naive CD8 T cells. All TRB cDNA libraries came from 5' RACE performed with UMI labels. TCRdb reprocessed the 5' RACE reads and reports one entry per CDR3 protein, with no DNA. The listing contains under 85,000 distinct CDR3 sequences. The sequencing input was naive CXCR3- CD8+ T cells from blood. Subset: CD45RO-CCR7+CD27+CD95- naive CD8+ T cells lacking CXCR3 (TNR3-). The receptors stem from a human donor in good health. Some clones in this sample may be carry-over from other donors' samples.

The chain employs TRBV28 and TRBJ2-7. The germline gives CDR1 MDHEN, CDR2 SYDVKM. This CDR3 is built from 13 residues. CDR3: CASSFRVSYEQYF.

The chain's CDR3 is CASSFSGLHISYNEQFF. V usage is TRBV7-8 and J usage is TRBJ2-1; the TRBD2 assignment by TCRdb is unverifiable without DNA. The CDR3 has 17 amino acids. CDR1 is SGHVS, CDR2 FQNEAQ, per germline.

The chain has TRBV19 and TRBJ2-1. The CDR3 has 14 amino acids. The germline V gene encodes CDR1 LNHDA and CDR2 SQIVND (reference sequence). CDR3 loop: CASSMGQTYNEQFF.